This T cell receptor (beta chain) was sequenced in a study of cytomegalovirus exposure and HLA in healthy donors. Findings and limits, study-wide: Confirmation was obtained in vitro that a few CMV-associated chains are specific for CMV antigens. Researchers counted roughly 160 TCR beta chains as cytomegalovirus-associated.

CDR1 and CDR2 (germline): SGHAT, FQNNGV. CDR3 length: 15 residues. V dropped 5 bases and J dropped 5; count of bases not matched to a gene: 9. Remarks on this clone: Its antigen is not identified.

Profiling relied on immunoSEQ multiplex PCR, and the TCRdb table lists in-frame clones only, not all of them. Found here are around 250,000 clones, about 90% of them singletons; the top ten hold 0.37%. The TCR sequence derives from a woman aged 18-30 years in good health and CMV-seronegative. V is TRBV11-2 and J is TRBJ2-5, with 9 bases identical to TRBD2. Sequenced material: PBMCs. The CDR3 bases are TGTGCCAGCAGCCCCCCCGGCGGGGGGGGCGAGACCCAGTACTTC. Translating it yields CASSPPGGGGETQYF.